These T cell receptor beta chains were read from a single sample in a study of blood T cell repertoires in COVID-19. Only in-frame clones appear in the TCRdb table, and some are missing; sequencing was by immunoSEQ multiplex PCR. The profile shows around 100,000 clones, less than 90% of them singletons. The sequencing input was peripheral blood. These TCRs come from an elderly man with acute or convalescent COVID-19. CDR3s include the opening cysteine and the closing phenylalanine or tryptophan. The D gene is left open where the match is weak. Size tells how often a clone was seen (once, few, many) or the class of an expanded clone, and some rows leave it out.

clone size	V gene	D gene	J gene	CDR3 protein	CDR3 DNA
NA	TRBV2	NA	TRBJ1-5	CASSEEARQPQHF	TGTGCCAGCAGTGAAGAAGCGAGGCAGCCCCAGCATTTT
NA	TRBV24-1	NA	TRBJ2-3	CAAGAGSTDTQYF	TGTGCTGCGGGGGCGGGTAGCACAGATACGCAGTATTTT
NA	TRBV7-3	NA	TRBJ2-2	CASSSDTGELFF	TGTGCCAGCAGCTCTGACACCGGGGAGCTGTTTTTT
NA	TRBV27	TRBD1	TRBJ2-3	CASSLTGKGTQYF	TGTGCCAGCAGTTTGACAGGGAAGGGCACGCAGTATTTT
few	TRBV28	NA	TRBJ2-7	CASSFGGKGYEQYF	TGTGCCAGCAGTTTCGGAGGGAAGGGCTACGAGCAGTACTTC
NA	TRBV9	NA	TRBJ1-1	CASSVVVGGNTEAFF	TGTGCCAGCAGCGTAGTGGTCGGGGGGAACACTGAAGCTTTCTTT
NA	TRBV9	TRBD1	TRBJ1-3	CASSAGTASGNTIYF	TGTGCCAGCAGCGCCGGGACAGCCTCTGGAAACACCATATATTTT
NA	TRBV5-5	TRBD1	TRBJ2-3	CASSLSGTGGTDTQYF	TGTGCCAGCAGCTTGTCCGGGACAGGGGGCACAGATACGCAGTATTTT
NA	TRBV28	NA	TRBJ2-7	CASSLSGTYEQYF	TGTGCCAGCAGTTTATCCGGGACCTACGAGCAGTACTTC
NA	TRBV6-5	NA	TRBJ1-6	CVSRAVGDSPLHF	TGTGTCTCCAGGGCGGTAGGGGATTCACCCCTCCACTTT
NA	TRBV6-5	TRBD2	TRBJ2-1	CASTPDGRTYNEQFF	TGTGCCAGCACCCCGGACGGGAGGACCTACAATGAGCAGTTCTTC
once	TRBV5-1	NA	TRBJ2-3	CASSLQQGDTQYF	TGCGCCAGCAGCTTGCAGCAGGGAGATACGCAGTATTTT
NA	TRBV7-9	NA	TRBJ2-7	CASSLVGAGAEQYF	TGTGCCAGCAGCTTAGTGGGGGCAGGGGCCGAGCAGTACTTC
NA	TRBV4-1	NA	TRBJ2-3	CASSSRDSRPQYF	TGCGCCAGCAGCTCCCGGGACTCCAGACCGCAGTATTTT
few	TRBV10-3	TRBD1	TRBJ1-1	CAGRGQDTEAFF	TGTGCCGGCAGGGGGCAGGACACTGAAGCTTTCTTT
NA	TRBV7-9	NA	TRBJ2-7	CASSKGNREQYF	TGTGCCAGCAGCAAGGGGAACCGAGAGCAGTACTTC
once	TRBV19	TRBD1	TRBJ2-5	CASSNRRDRGLETQYF	TGTGCCAGTAGTAACCGAAGGGACAGGGGTTTGGAGACCCAGTACTTC
NA	TRBV27	TRBD1	TRBJ2-7	CASSPLTGSYEQYF	TGTGCCAGCAGTCCCTTGACAGGGTCCTACGAGCAGTACTTC
NA	TRBV2	NA	TRBJ1-2	CASSVENYGYTF	TGTGCCAGCAGTGTGGAGAACTATGGCTACACCTTC
once	TRBV30	NA	TRBJ1-6	CAWRPSPGPLHF	TGTGCCTGGAGGCCATCTCCGGGACCCCTCCACTTT
NA	TRBV5-6	TRBD2	TRBJ2-3	CASSLSLGGGKTDTQYF	TGTGCCAGCAGCTTGTCCCTTGGGGGAGGGAAAACAGATACGCAGTATTTT
NA	TRBV5-3	TRBD1	TRBJ2-1	CARSLVGGRFF	TGTGCCAGAAGCTTGGTAGGGGGCCGGTTCTTC
NA	TRBV7-2	TRBD1	TRBJ1-5	CASSLGTGVHQPQHF	TGTGCCAGCAGCTTAGGAACAGGGGTTCATCAGCCCCAGCATTTT
NA	TRBV19	NA	TRBJ1-1	CASSSQTGKNTEAFF	TGTGCCAGTAGTTCACAAACAGGGAAGAACACTGAAGCTTTCTTT
NA	TRBV7-3	NA	TRBJ1-1	CASSLNRMNTEAFF	TGTGCCAGCAGCTTAAACAGGATGAACACTGAAGCTTTCTTT
NA	TRBV20-1	TRBD2	TRBJ2-3	CSASRTSGSWGTDTQYF	TGCAGTGCTAGTCGGACTAGCGGGAGCTGGGGGACAGATACGCAGTATTTT
NA	TRBV7-2	TRBD1	TRBJ2-3	CASSLVGQASDTQYF	TGTGCCAGCAGCTTAGTGGGACAGGCCTCAGATACGCAGTATTTT
NA	TRBV5-8	TRBD1	TRBJ2-1	CASSLVPGGFYNEQFF	TGTGCCAGCAGCTTGGTACCAGGGGGCTTCTACAATGAGCAGTTCTTC
few	TRBV6-5	TRBD1	TRBJ1-5	CASSRTGIGNQPQHF	TGTGCCAGCAGTCGGACAGGGATCGGCAATCAGCCCCAGCATTTT
NA	TRBV19	TRBD1	TRBJ2-1	CASTYRGPKANEQFF	TGTGCCAGTACCTATAGGGGGCCTAAGGCCAATGAGCAGTTCTTC
few	TRBV29-1	NA	TRBJ2-6	CSVAAGISGANVLTF	TGCAGCGTTGCGGCCGGGATCTCTGGGGCCAACGTCCTGACTTTC
NA	TRBV7-9	NA	TRBJ2-7	CASSSDREGNEQYF	TGTGCCAGCAGCTCGGACAGGGAGGGTAACGAGCAGTACTTC
NA	TRBV27	TRBD2	TRBJ2-3	CASSFGRPSGRDSSTDTQYF	TGTGCCAGCAGTTTCGGTCGCCCGAGCGGGAGGGATTCTAGCACAGATACGCAGTATTTT
once	TRBV19	NA	TRBJ1-3	CASSVTGSGNTIYF	TGTGCCAGTAGTGTCACAGGGTCTGGAAACACCATATATTTT
few	TRBV24-1	NA	TRBJ2-2	CATSLRGTGELFF	TGTGCCACCAGTTTGAGGGGGACCGGGGAGCTGTTTTTT
once	TRBV7-9	TRBD2	TRBJ2-1	CASSSSRGDNEQFF	TGTGCCAGCAGCTCTTCGCGGGGGGACAATGAGCAGTTCTTC
NA	TRBV5-4	NA	TRBJ1-1	CATRTGGSEAFF	TGTGCCACCCGAACGGGGGGGTCTGAAGCTTTCTTT
NA	TRBV7-8	NA	TRBJ2-7	CASSLGVSYEQYF	TGTGCCAGCAGCTTAGGAGTTTCCTACGAGCAGTACTTC
once	TRBV5-1	NA	TRBJ1-2	CASRPGSNYGYTF	TGCGCCAGCAGACCCGGTTCTAACTATGGCTACACCTTC
NA	TRBV4-2	TRBD1	TRBJ1-1	CASSHLQGGRAEAFF	TGTGCCAGCAGCCACCTACAGGGGGGTCGGGCTGAAGCTTTCTTT
NA	TRBV29-1	TRBD1	TRBJ1-1	CSVLTDRESGEAFF	TGCAGCGTCCTTACGGACAGGGAGTCTGGTGAAGCTTTCTTT
NA	TRBV7-2	TRBD2	TRBJ2-7	CASSSDPGLANREQYF	TGTGCCAGCAGCTCGGATCCGGGACTAGCTAATCGCGAGCAGTACTTC
NA	TRBV28	NA	TRBJ1-2	CASSPGVPSNYGYTF	TGTGCCAGCAGCCCAGGGGTTCCCTCTAACTATGGCTACACCTTC
NA	TRBV19	TRBD2	TRBJ2-1	CASSSGSLNEQFF	TGTGCCAGTAGTAGCGGGAGCTTAAATGAGCAGTTCTTC